Listed below are T cell receptor beta chains from one sample, sequenced in a study of blood T cell repertoires in COVID-19. Measured with immunoSEQ multiplex PCR; TCRdb has only the in-frame clones, and not every one. The sample gives about 190,000 clones, approximately 90% of which show up once; 5% to 7.5% is in the top ten. Sequencing used peripheral blood. The source of these receptors is a woman in her thirties or forties who had recovered from COVID-19. The CDR3 runs from the conserved cysteine through the conserved F or W. The D gene is left open where the match is weak. Rows give clone size only sometimes, using once, few, many, or a class for an expanded clone.

abundance: -; v_gene: TRBV7-9; d_gene: TRBD1; j_gene: TRBJ1-2; len: 14; CDR3nt: TGTGCCAGCAGCCCCGGGACAGGTTACTATGGCTACACCTTC; CDR3aa: CASSPGTGYYGYTF
abundance: -; v_gene: TRBV28; d_gene: TRBD1; j_gene: TRBJ1-6; len: 14; CDR3nt: TGTGCCAGCAGTCCTAGACAGGGGGATTCACCCCTCCACTTT; CDR3aa: CASSPRQGDSPLHF
abundance: -; v_gene: TRBV7-2; d_gene: -; j_gene: TRBJ1-5; len: 15; CDR3nt: TGTGCCAGCAGCTTAGGGCGGCGTAGGAATCAGCCCCAGCATTTT; CDR3aa: CASSLGRRRNQPQHF
abundance: -; v_gene: TRBV18; d_gene: TRBD2; j_gene: TRBJ2-3; len: 16; CDR3nt: TGTGCCAGCTCACCAGAGCCTAGCGGGAGTGCAGATACGCAGTATTTT; CDR3aa: CASSPEPSGSADTQYF
abundance: -; v_gene: TRBV6-5; d_gene: -; j_gene: TRBJ2-7; len: 14; CDR3nt: TGTGCCAGCAGTTACTCGGGCGGGTCAAGGGAGCAGTACTTC; CDR3aa: CASSYSGGSREQYF
abundance: once; v_gene: TRBV19; d_gene: -; j_gene: TRBJ1-4; len: 16; CDR3nt: TGTGCCAGTAGTGCCAAGTACAGTGCGACTAATGAAAAACTGTTTTTT; CDR3aa: CASSAKYSATNEKLFF
abundance: -; v_gene: TRBV30; d_gene: -; j_gene: TRBJ2-7; len: 16; CDR3nt: TGTGCCTGGAGGGGCACAGGGAGAGTCGTGGTCTACGAGCAGTACTTC; CDR3aa: CAWRGTGRVVVYEQYF
abundance: -; v_gene: TRBV15; d_gene: -; j_gene: TRBJ2-1; len: 15; CDR3nt: TGTGCCACCAGCAGAGCTGAGACAGACTACAATGAGCAGTTCTTC; CDR3aa: CATSRAETDYNEQFF
abundance: -; v_gene: TRBV6-2/TRBV6-3; d_gene: TRBD1; j_gene: TRBJ1-2; len: 15; CDR3nt: TGTGCCAGCAGTCGGACAGGGCTGACTAACTATGGCTACACCTTC; CDR3aa: CASSRTGLTNYGYTF
abundance: -; v_gene: TRBV20-1; d_gene: -; j_gene: TRBJ2-7; len: 15; CDR3nt: TGCAGTGCTAGTAAGCGAGCGGTGAGCTCCTACGAGCAGTACTTC; CDR3aa: CSASKRAVSSYEQYF
abundance: -; v_gene: TRBV5-1; d_gene: TRBD2; j_gene: TRBJ2-1; len: 17; CDR3nt: TGCGCCAGCAGCTTGGCCGGGGGTAGCGGGAGGTACAATGAGCAGTTCTTC; CDR3aa: CASSLAGGSGRYNEQFF
abundance: -; v_gene: TRBV7-2; d_gene: -; j_gene: TRBJ2-5; len: 12; CDR3nt: TGTGCCAGCAGCTTAGCTGGCGAGACCCAGTACTTC; CDR3aa: CASSLAGETQYF
abundance: -; v_gene: TRBV3-1/TRBV3-2; d_gene: TRBD1; j_gene: TRBJ1-4; len: 16; CDR3nt: TGTGCCAGCAGCCATCGACAGGGTTCGACTAATGAAAAACTGTTTTTT; CDR3aa: CASSHRQGSTNEKLFF
abundance: once; v_gene: TRBV2; d_gene: TRBD1; j_gene: TRBJ2-2; len: 15; CDR3nt: TGTGCCAGCAGTGATGGGACAGGGGGAGCCGGGGAGCTGTTTTTT; CDR3aa: CASSDGTGGAGELFF
abundance: -; v_gene: TRBV4-2; d_gene: TRBD1; j_gene: TRBJ2-7; len: 17; CDR3nt: TGTGCCAGCAGCCGAGTCACCGGGACAGGGGATAGGTACGAGCAGTACTTC; CDR3aa: CASSRVTGTGDRYEQYF
abundance: -; v_gene: TRBV5-4; d_gene: -; j_gene: TRBJ2-5; len: 17; CDR3nt: TGTGCCAGCAGCTTGGTCGGTGCCGGACAGACACAAGAGACCCAGTACTTC; CDR3aa: CASSLVGAGQTQETQYF
abundance: -; v_gene: TRBV10-3; d_gene: TRBD1; j_gene: TRBJ2-3; len: 14; CDR3nt: TGTGCCACCGGGGGACAGGGGAGCACAGATACGCAGTATTTT; CDR3aa: CATGGQGSTDTQYF
abundance: once; v_gene: TRBV30; d_gene: -; j_gene: TRBJ2-5; len: 14; CDR3nt: TGTGCCTGGAGTCCGGGTAGAGTTCAAGAGACCCAGTACTTC; CDR3aa: CAWSPGRVQETQYF
abundance: once; v_gene: TRBV28; d_gene: -; j_gene: TRBJ1-1; len: 14; CDR3nt: TGTGCCAGCAGTCGCAGGGTAGTAAGCACTGAAGCTTTCTTT; CDR3aa: CASSRRVVSTEAFF
abundance: -; v_gene: TRBV28; d_gene: -; j_gene: TRBJ1-3; len: 15; CDR3nt: TGTGCCAGCAGGAAAACCGGCGGGCCTGGAAACACCATATATTTT; CDR3aa: CASRKTGGPGNTIYF
abundance: -; v_gene: TRBV7-6; d_gene: TRBD1; j_gene: TRBJ2-5; len: 15; CDR3nt: TGTGCCAGCAGCTTAATGACAGGGGGTCAAGAGACCCAGTACTTC; CDR3aa: CASSLMTGGQETQYF
abundance: -; v_gene: TRBV7-2; d_gene: TRBD2; j_gene: TRBJ2-7; len: 14; CDR3nt: TGTGCCAGCAGCTATACTAGCGGGAACTACGAGCAGTACTTC; CDR3aa: CASSYTSGNYEQYF
abundance: -; v_gene: TRBV7-9; d_gene: -; j_gene: TRBJ1-5; len: 13; CDR3nt: TGTGCCAGCAGCTTTGAACTAGATCAGCCCCAGCATTTT; CDR3aa: CASSFELDQPQHF